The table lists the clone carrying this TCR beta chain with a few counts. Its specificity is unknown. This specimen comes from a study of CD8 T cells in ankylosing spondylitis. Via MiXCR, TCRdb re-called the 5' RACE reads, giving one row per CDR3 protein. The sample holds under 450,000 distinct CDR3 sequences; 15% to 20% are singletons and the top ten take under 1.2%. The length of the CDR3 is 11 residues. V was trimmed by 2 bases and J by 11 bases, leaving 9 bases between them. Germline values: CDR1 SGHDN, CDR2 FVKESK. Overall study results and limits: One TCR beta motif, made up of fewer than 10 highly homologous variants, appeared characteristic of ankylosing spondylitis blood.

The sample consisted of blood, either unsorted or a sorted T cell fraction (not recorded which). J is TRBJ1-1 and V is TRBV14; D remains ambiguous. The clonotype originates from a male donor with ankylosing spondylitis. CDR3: CASSQRGGAFF. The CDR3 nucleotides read TGTGCCAGCAGCCAAAGAGGCGGCGCTTTCTTT.